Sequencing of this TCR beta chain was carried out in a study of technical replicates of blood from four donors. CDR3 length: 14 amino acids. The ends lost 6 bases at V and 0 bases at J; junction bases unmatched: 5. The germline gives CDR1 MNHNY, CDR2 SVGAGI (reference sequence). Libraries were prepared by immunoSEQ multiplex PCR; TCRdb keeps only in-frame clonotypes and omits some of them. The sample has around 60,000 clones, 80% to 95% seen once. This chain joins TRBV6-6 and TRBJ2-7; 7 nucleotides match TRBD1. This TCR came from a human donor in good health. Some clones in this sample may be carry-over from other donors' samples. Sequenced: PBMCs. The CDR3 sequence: CASRGTASSYEQYF. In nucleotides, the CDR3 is TGTGCCAGCAGGGGGACAGCTAGCTCCTACGAGCAGTACTTC.